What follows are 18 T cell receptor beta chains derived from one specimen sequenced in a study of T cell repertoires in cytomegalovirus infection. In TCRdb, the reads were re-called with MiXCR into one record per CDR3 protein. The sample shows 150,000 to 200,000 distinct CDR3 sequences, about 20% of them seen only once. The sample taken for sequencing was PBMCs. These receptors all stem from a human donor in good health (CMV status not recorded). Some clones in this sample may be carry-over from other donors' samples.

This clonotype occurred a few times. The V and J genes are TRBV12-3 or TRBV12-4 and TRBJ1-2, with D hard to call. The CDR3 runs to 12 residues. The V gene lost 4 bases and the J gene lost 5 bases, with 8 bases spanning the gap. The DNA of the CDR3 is TGTGCCAGCAGTTCGGCAGTATATGGCTACACCTTC. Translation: CASSSAVYGYTF.

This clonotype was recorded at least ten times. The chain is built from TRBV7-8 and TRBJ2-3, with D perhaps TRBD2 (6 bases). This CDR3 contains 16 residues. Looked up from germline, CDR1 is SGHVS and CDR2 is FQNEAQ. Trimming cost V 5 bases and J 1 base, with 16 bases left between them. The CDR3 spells CASSPWDLAGTDTQYF. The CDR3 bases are TGTGCCAGCAGCCCCTGGGACTTGGCGGGCACAGATACGCAGTATTTT.

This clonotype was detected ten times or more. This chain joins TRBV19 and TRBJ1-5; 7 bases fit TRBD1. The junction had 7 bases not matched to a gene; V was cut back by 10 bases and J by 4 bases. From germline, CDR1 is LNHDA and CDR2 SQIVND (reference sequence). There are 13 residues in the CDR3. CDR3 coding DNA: TGTGCCACGTGTCTACAGGGGAATCAGCCCCAGCATTTT. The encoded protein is CATCLQGNQPQHF.

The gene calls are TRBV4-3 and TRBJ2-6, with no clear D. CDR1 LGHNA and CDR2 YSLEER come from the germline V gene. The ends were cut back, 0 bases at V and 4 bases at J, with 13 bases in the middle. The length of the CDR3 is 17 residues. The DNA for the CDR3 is TGCGCCAGCAGCCAAGAACCCCTTATGGGGGGGGCCAACGTCCTGACTTTC. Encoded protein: CASSQEPLMGGANVLTF.

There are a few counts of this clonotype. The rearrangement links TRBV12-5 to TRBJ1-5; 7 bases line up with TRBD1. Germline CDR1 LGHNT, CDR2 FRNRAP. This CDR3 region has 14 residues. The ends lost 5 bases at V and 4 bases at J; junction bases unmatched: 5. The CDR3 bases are TGTGCTAGTGGTCCCGACAGGGATAATCAGCCCCAGCATTTT. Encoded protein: CASGPDRDNQPQHF. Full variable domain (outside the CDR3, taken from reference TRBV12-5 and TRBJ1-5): DARVTQTPRHKVTEMGQEVTMRCQPILGHNTVFWYRQTMMQGLELLAYFRNRAPLDDSGMPKDRFSAEMPDATLATLKIQPSEPRDSAVYFCASGPDRDNQPQHFGDGTRLSIL.

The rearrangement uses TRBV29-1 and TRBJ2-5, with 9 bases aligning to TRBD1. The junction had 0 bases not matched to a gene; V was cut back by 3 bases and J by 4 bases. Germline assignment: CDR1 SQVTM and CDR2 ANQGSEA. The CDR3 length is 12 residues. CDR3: CSVEGQGETQYF. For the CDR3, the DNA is TGCAGCGTTGAGGGACAGGGAGAGACCCAGTACTTC.

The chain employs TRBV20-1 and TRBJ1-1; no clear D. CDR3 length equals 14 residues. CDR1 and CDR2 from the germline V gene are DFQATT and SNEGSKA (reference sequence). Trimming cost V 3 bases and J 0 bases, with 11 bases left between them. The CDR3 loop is CSASATDLNTEAFF. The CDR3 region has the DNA TGCAGTGCTAGCGCTACCGACTTGAACACTGAAGCTTTCTTT.

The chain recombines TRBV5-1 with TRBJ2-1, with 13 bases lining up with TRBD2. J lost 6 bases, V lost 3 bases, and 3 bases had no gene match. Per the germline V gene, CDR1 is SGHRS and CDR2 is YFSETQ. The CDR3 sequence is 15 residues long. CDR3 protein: CASSSGLAGPNEQFF. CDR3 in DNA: TGCGCCAGCAGCTCGGGACTAGCGGGACCCAATGAGCAGTTCTTC.

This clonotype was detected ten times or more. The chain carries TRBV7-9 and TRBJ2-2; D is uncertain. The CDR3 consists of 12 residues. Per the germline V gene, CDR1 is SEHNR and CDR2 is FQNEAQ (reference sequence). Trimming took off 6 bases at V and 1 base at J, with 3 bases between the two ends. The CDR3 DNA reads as TGTGCCAGCAGTGAGAACACCGGGGAGCTGTTTTTT. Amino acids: CASSENTGELFF.

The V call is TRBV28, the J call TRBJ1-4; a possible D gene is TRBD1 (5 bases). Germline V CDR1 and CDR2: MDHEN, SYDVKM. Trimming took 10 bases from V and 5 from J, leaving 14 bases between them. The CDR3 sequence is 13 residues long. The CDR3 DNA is TGTGCCACCTACGACAGTACAAATGAAAAACTGTTTTTT. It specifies CATYDSTNEKLFF.

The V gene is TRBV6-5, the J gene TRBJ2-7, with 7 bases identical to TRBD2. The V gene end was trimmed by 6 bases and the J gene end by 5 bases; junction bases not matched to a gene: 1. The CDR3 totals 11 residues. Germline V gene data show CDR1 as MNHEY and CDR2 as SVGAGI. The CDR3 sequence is CASRRGDEQYF. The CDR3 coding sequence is TGTGCCAGCAGACGGGGGGACGAGCAGTACTTC.

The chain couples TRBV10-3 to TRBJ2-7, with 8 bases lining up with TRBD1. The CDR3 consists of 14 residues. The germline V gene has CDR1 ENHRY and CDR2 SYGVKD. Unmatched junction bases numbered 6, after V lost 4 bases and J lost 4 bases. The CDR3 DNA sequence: TGTGCCATCAGTGGGCACAGGGGGACGTACGAGCAGTACTTC. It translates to CAISGHRGTYEQYF.

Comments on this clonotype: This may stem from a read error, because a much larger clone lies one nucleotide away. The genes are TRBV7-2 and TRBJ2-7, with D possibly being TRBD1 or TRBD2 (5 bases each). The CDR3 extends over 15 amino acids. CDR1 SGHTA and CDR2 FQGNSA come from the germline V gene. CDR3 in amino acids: CASSLEWGNSYGQYF. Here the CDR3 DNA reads TGTGCCAGCAGCTTAGAATGGGGGAACTCCTACGGGCAGTACTTC. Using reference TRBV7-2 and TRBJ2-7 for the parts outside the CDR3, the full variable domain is GAGVSQSPSNKVTEKGKDVELRCDPISGHTALYWYRQSLGQGLEFLIYFQGNSAPDKSGLPSDRFSAERTGGSVSTLTIQRTQQEDSAVYLCASSLEWGNSYGQYFGPGTRLTVT.

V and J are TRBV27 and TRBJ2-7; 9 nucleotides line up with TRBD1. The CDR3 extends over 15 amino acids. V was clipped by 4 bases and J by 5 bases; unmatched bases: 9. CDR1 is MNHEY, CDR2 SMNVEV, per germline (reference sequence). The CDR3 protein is CASSSGWTGEDEQYF. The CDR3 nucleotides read TGTGCCAGCAGTTCCGGATGGACAGGGGAGGACGAGCAGTACTTC.

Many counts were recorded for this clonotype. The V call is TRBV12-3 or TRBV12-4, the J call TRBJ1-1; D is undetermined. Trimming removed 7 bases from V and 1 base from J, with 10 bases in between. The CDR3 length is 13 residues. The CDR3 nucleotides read TGTGCCAGCACCATGACACCGAACACTGAAGCTTTCTTT. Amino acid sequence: CASTMTPNTEAFF.

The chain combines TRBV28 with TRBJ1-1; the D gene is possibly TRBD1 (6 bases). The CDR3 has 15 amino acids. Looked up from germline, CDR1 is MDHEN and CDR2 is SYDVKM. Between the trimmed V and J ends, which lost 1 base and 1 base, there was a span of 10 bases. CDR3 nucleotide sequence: TGTGCCAGCAGTTTATTTCTGGGGGCGAACACTGAAGCTTTCTTT. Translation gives CASSLFLGANTEAFF.

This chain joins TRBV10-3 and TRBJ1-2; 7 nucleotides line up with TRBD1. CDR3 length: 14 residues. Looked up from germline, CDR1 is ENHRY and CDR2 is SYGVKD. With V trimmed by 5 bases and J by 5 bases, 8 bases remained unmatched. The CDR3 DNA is TGTGCCATCAGTCCTCAACAGGGGAGTTATGGCTACACCTTC. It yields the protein CAISPQQGSYGYTF.

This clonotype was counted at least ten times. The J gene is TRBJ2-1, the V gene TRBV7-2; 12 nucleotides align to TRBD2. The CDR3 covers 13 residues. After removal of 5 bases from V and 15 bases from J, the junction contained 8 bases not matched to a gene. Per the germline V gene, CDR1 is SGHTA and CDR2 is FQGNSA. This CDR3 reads CASSVMTSGSSFF. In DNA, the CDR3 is TGTGCCAGCAGCGTGATGACTAGCGGGAGTTCGTTCTTC.